This note documents a single T cell receptor beta chain sequence. This clonotype was detected a few times. Its antigen remains undetermined. No qualities accompany the bases; no much larger clone lies one base away. The library was produced with 5' RACE. The PCR step used KAPA HiFi along with constant-region primers for TCRalpha or TCRbeta and a P20EA primer, and a nested second PCR with CA2 or CB2 followed. TCR genes were amplified by unbiased adaptor ligation RT-PCR, with reverse transcription by Superscript III and a polyT18-containing BSL-18E primer. Following second-strand synthesis and blunting, the P10EA/P20EA adaptor was ligated to the 5' end of the cDNA, and NotI digestion was then performed. For both the first and second PCRs, around 18 cycles of 98 degrees C for 20 s, 65 degrees C for 30 s and 72 degrees C for 1 min were run. The Nextera XT Index kit v2 Set A was used to index the amplicons, which were then pooled in equimolar amounts and quantified with a Qubit 2.0 Fluorometer. Sequencing was carried out on the Illumina MiSeq platform with 2x300 bp paired-end reads. Regarding the original processing steps: Reads were assigned to V and J genes by highest identity to IMGT reference sequences using Repertoire Genesis software ver.1.0. CDR3 was defined as the region from Cys104 to Phe118 plus Gly119 and was translated, and unique sequence reads were defined by distinct V, J and CDR3 amino acids. Shared V|J combinations were chosen if significant in both a Fisher's exact test in edgeR and a Mann Whitney U test. Repertoire dissimilarity index was computed with the R rdi package after removing singletons and bootstrapping 500 repertoire combinations. In-frame beta chains were kept once TCRdb had trimmed the public reads at Q25 with fastp and called clones with MiXCR. Entries that share a CDR3 protein sequence are merged under the most common genes and DNA. None of the V and J calls come from the authors' own analysis; TCRdb made them. In all, the sample holds around 5,000 distinct CDR3 sequences, and around a fifth of those were seen once. Clones ranked in the top ten supply more than 25% of the sample.

The record originates from a study of esophageal squamous cell carcinoma tumors (dated by TCRdb to the early 2020s). Describing the broader study: Patients were split into immuno relation high and low groups by principal component analysis with K-means clustering of immunohistochemical T-cell and checkpoint marker values. Across the roughly ten cases, 1,671,742 TCRalpha and over a million TCRbeta total reads were obtained, of which roughly 32,000 and 35,000 were unique. The study was designed to assess TCR repertoire diversity and shared TCR repertoires of T cells within the tumor environment of esophageal squamous cell carcinoma. In Japan, approximately 52 patients with esophageal squamous cell carcinoma who were treated surgically made up the wider cohort, which included approximately 20 high and around 30 low immuno relation cases. TCR sequencing covered some 10 patients: five randomly selected high immuno relation cases and five background-matched low immuno relation cases. Points the paper makes about the study in general: No difference in total TCR repertoire counts was observed between groups, whereas significant repertoire counts were found to be higher in the high immuno relation group. Shared V|J recombination candidates may have been selected by chance because variation in the TCRalphabeta repertoire was large. Just over 26 TRAV|TRAJ and over 20 TRBV|TRBJ combinations appeared shared among high immuno relation cases, including TRAV13-1|TRAJ22 and TRBV7-9|TRBJ2-7. In about 30% of the 10 cases, a single TCRalpha VJ recombination dominated, and TCRalpha diversity seemed to be reduced. Because TCRalpha and TCRbeta chains were sequenced separately, chain pairing and the antigens recognized remained unknown. Only a few cases were included in the TCR repertoire analysis, and no investigation at the CDR3 clonotype level was performed.

Patients who received neoadjuvant chemotherapy or who lacked clinical information were excluded from enrollment. The TCR-sequenced cases shown were male and had subtotal esophagectomy with 2- or 3-field lymphadenectomy. A Qiagen AllPrep kit was used to extract RNA from bulk tumor tissue sections, and T cells were not sorted. Until RNA extraction, small sections of tumor tissue removed at surgery were kept in RNAlater reagent at -80 degrees C. CDR1 and CDR2, per the germline V gene, are MDHEN and SYDVKM. The CDR3 sequence holds 16 residues, the cysteine and phenylalanine included. The CDR3 DNA has 48 bases and is translated from base 1. The V end gives up 2 bases and the J end 6 bases, leaving 9 bases in the junction not matched to a gene.

The sequenced sample consisted of tumor tissue. The rearrangement joined TRBV28 to TRBJ2-1, with 8 junctional bases fitting TRBD2. The TCR comes from a man aged 45-85 years with esophageal squamous cell carcinoma. The bases read TGTGCCAGCAGTTTAAGACCGGGAGGGACCAGCAATGAGCAGTTCTTC. Its coded protein is CASSLRPGGTSNEQFF.